What follows are 28 T cell receptor beta chains derived from one specimen sequenced in a study of metastatic and nonmetastatic thyroid tumors (dated by TCRdb to 2018 to 2020). None of the patients had been given any treatment before thyroid surgery. To prepare the library, PCR was applied. Sequencing instrument: Illumina HiSeq 4000. The public reads were quality trimmed at Q25 with fastp and then assembled into clones with MiXCR by TCRdb, keeping productive beta chains. The sample yields roughly 13,000 clones; about 27% were counted once. The ten biggest clones cover 15% to 20% of the sample. The sequenced sample consisted of tumor tissue. Source of these receptors: a female donor with papillary thyroid cancer or a benign thyroid nodule (not recorded which). Some clones in this sample may be carry-over from other donors' samples.

Only a few counts were recorded for this clone. The chain is built from TRBV6-1 and TRBJ2-7; TRBD2 aligns across 8 bases. Trimming cost V 3 bases and J 0 bases; bases outside gene matches: 7. This CDR3 has 16 residues. The germline CDR1 and CDR2 sequences are MNHNS and SASEGT. This chain's CDR3 is CASSEESGRLSYEQYF. DNA of the CDR3: TGTGCCAGCAGTGAGGAGAGCGGGAGACTCTCCTACGAGCAGTACTTC.

This chain links TRBV19 with TRBJ1-3; D perhaps matches TRBD1 (5 bases). V was clipped by 6 bases and J by 0 bases, with 9 bases between them. The CDR3 runs to 14 residues. The germline V gene encodes CDR1 LNHDA and CDR2 SQIVND (reference sequence). Written as DNA, the CDR3 is TGTGCCAGTAGCCGGGGGATCTCTGGAAACACCATATATTTT. This encodes CASSRGISGNTIYF.

The V call is TRBV9, the J call TRBJ2-1; 9 bases are a match to TRBD2. Germline V gives CDR1 SGDLS, CDR2 YYNGEE. The CDR3 length is 15 residues. J lost 3 bases, V lost 4 bases, and 5 bases had no gene match. In DNA, the CDR3 is TGTGCCAGCAGCCCCCAGACTAGCGGCTACAATGAGCAGTTCTTC. Protein product: CASSPQTSGYNEQFF.

This chain links TRBV14 with TRBJ2-3, with TRBD2 matching 10 bases. Losses at the gene ends were 0 bases for V and 1 base for J; bases not matched to a gene: 13. The CDR3 consists of 20 residues. Looked up from germline, CDR1 is SGHDN and CDR2 is FVKESK. The CDR3: CASSQDCPSGRIDGTDTQYF. In DNA form, the CDR3 reads TGTGCCAGCAGCCAAGATTGCCCTAGCGGGAGAATTGACGGCACAGATACGCAGTATTTT.

This clone has ten or more counts. Additional DNA sequences in this sample encode the identical CDR3. The chain links TRBV12-3 or TRBV12-4 to TRBJ2-6; D gene ambiguous. The CDR3 spans 15 residues. Trimming took 4 bases from V and 0 from J, leaving 7 bases between them. CDR3 sequence (DNA): TGTGCCAGCAGTTACCGGAGCTCTGGGGCCAACGTCCTGACTTTC. This codes for CASSYRSSGANVLTF.

This clone was observed a single time. At one boundary the junction diverges from the germline segment, which might be a read error. The J gene is TRBJ1-4, the V gene TRBV3-1, with TRBD1 as a possible D gene (5 bases). The CDR3 has 15 residues. The V gene's germline CDR1 is LGHDT and CDR2 YNNKEL (reference sequence). The CDR3 region has the DNA TGTGCCAGCAGCCCGGGACCAGGGTCTAACGAAAAACTGTTTTTT. This codes for CASSPGPGSNEKLFF.

This clone was counted many times. This chain links TRBV2 with TRBJ2-2; D remains ambiguous. Germline lookup yields CDR1 SNHLY and CDR2 FYNNEI. V dropped 10 bases and J dropped 8 bases, with 14 bases sitting between them. The CDR3 is 12 amino acids. Here the CDR3 reads CATSQPRGELFF. Written as DNA, the CDR3 is TGTGCCACATCCCAGCCCAGGGGGGAGCTGTTTTTT.

This chain connects TRBV7-8 to TRBJ1-2; D is undetermined. CDR3 length: 13 amino acids. The V and J ends lost 1 base and 2 bases respectively, with 5 bases between them. Germline V lookup: CDR1 SGHVS, CDR2 FQNEAQ. The CDR3 DNA sequence: TGTGCCAGCAGCTTAGAGTGGAACTATGGCTACACCTTC. Encoded protein: CASSLEWNYGYTF.

This clone is labeled medium-sized. This chain uses TRBV28 with TRBJ1-1, with D hard to call. Trimming took off 3 bases at V and 1 base at J, with 18 bases between the two ends. The CDR3 totals 17 residues. Germline V gives CDR1 MDHEN, CDR2 SYDVKM. For the CDR3, the DNA is TGTGCCAGCAGTTTCTCAGTTGACCCCTTCGCGAACACTGAAGCTTTCTTT. Its translation: CASSFSVDPFANTEAFF.

This clone was observed at least ten times. This chain uses TRBV5-1 with TRBJ2-3; TRBD2 matches 14 bases. Germline CDR1 SGHRS, CDR2 YFSETQ. V shed 2 bases, J shed 4 bases, and the junction held 6 bases outside the gene matches. The CDR3 has 17 amino acids. CDR3 amino acids: CASSFLGLAGGADTQYF. CDR3 bases: TGCGCCAGCAGCTTCCTCGGACTAGCGGGGGGCGCAGATACGCAGTATTTT.

The sample holds a few counts of this clone. The chain links TRBV29-1 to TRBJ1-2; D is ambiguous. The CDR3 has 11 amino acids. Per germline, CDR1 SQVTM and CDR2 ANQGSEA. V dropped 7 bases and J dropped 3 bases, with 9 bases sitting between them. CDR3 DNA sequence: TGCAGCGGAGAGCAGGACTATGGCTACACCTTC. This gives the protein CSGEQDYGYTF.

This clone was seen more than once but under ten times. At one boundary the junction diverges from the germline segment, which might be a read error. This chain links TRBV2 with TRBJ2-7, with TRBD1 matching 8 bases. This CDR3 has 15 amino acids. The germline CDR1 and CDR2 sequences are SNHLY and FYNNEI. CDR3 nucleotide sequence: TGTGCTAGCAGCGCCGGAGGGACAGGTTTGTACGAGCAGTACTTC. Protein: CASSAGGTGLYEQYF.

Relative to its sample, this clone is medium-sized (0.01 to 0.1%). As DNA, the CDR3 is TGTGCCAGCAGTTACACCGAGAGGGACAGGACAAAACCATCAAACACCGGGGAGCTGTTTTTT. Protein: CASSYTERDRTKPSNTGELFF. V gene TRBV6-6 combines with J gene TRBJ2-2; 8 bases align to TRBD1. The trim removed 2 bases at V and 2 bases at J, leaving 19 bases unmatched. The length of the CDR3 is 21 residues. Germline V gives CDR1 MNHNY, CDR2 SVGAGI (reference sequence).

To note about this clone: A read error is likely, as this CDR3 ends without the conserved phenylalanine or tryptophan. The rearrangement joins TRBV9 to TRBJ2-7; D is undetermined. V was clipped by 3 bases and J by 4 bases, with 14 bases between them. This CDR3 comprises 14 residues. Looked up from germline, CDR1 is SGDLS and CDR2 is YYNGEE. This chain's CDR3 is CASSAWAGRYEQYL. CDR3 nucleotide sequence: TGTGCCAGCAGCGCTTGGGCAGGACGATACGAGCAGTACCTC.

V usage is TRBV13 and J usage is TRBJ2-1; 8 bases map to TRBD2. Trimming cost V 8 bases and J 4 bases; bases outside gene matches: 4. This CDR3 contains 13 residues. CDR1 is PRHDT, CDR2 FYEKMQ, per germline (reference sequence). The CDR3 reads CASDVAGYNEQFF. CDR3 nucleotide sequence: TGTGCCAGCGATGTAGCGGGGTACAATGAGCAGTTCTTC.

This clone was observed a few times. It may be a read error: a sequence one base away is much more abundant. The chain recombines TRBV12-3 or TRBV12-4 with TRBJ1-5; D is uncertain. The CDR3 consists of 14 residues. CDR3 DNA: TGTGACAGCAGTTTAGAACAACCGAATCAGCCCCAGCATTTT. Its protein product is CDSSLEQPNQPQHF.

The table lists this clone with a few counts. The genes are TRBV6-1 and TRBJ2-7; weak D call: TRBD1 (5 bases). The CDR3 has 13 amino acids. Per germline, CDR1 MNHNS and CDR2 SASEGT. Trimming removed 6 bases from V and 0 bases from J, with 9 bases in between. CDR3 DNA sequence: TGTGCCAGCAGGATGACAGTCTCCTACGAGCAGTACTTC. It translates to CASRMTVSYEQYF.

This clone was counted at least ten times. CDR3 region: CASSPIISDFNTGELFF. In DNA, the CDR3 is TGTGCCAGCAGTCCAATTATATCGGACTTTAACACCGGGGAGCTGTTTTTT. The J gene is TRBJ2-2, the V gene TRBV11-1, with D maybe TRBD2 (5 bases). CDR1 is SGHAT and CDR2 is FQDESV in the germline V gene (reference sequence). The V and J ends lost 6 bases and 2 bases respectively, with 19 bases between them. This CDR3 is built from 17 residues. Complete variable domain (other parts from reference TRBV11-1 and TRBJ2-2): EAEVAQSPRYKITEKSQAVAFWCDPISGHATLYWYRQILGQGPELLVQFQDESVVDDSQLPKDRFSAERLKGVDSTLKIQPAELGDSAMYLCASSPIISDFNTGELFFGEGSRLTVL.

This clone was picked up many times. One junction end does not reproduce the germline sequence, and a read error may be involved. The CDR3 is CASSLVEWHEQYF. CDR3 sequence (DNA): TGTGCCAGCAGTTTAGTAGAGTGGCACGAGCAGTACTTC. The chain couples TRBV7-8 to TRBJ2-7; D is ambiguous. Germline CDR1 is SGHVS and CDR2 is FQNEAQ. The CDR3 runs 13 residues.

This clone was observed a few times. V gene TRBV6-1 combines with J gene TRBJ2-5, with TRBD2 matching over 16 bases. The CDR3 spans 18 residues. Looked up from germline, CDR1 is MNHNS and CDR2 is SASEGT. J lost 1 base, V lost 4 bases, and 6 bases had no gene match. CDR3 loop: CASSVLGLAGGPQETQYF. CDR3 in DNA: TGTGCCAGCAGTGTCCTGGGACTAGCGGGGGGGCCCCAAGAGACCCAGTACTTC.

The count of this clone is one. The V gene is TRBV11-2, the J gene TRBJ2-7; unclear D gene. Germline V gene lookup returns CDR1 SGHAT and CDR2 FQNNGV. This CDR3 has 15 residues. Trimming removed 2 bases at V and 0 bases at J, with 11 bases between. This CDR3 reads CASSLSVMSSYEQYF. CDR3 DNA sequence: TGTGCCAGCAGCTTATCCGTGATGAGCTCCTACGAGCAGTACTTC.

The chain uses TRBV27 and TRBJ2-7; D tentatively reads TRBD1 or TRBD2 (5 bases each). The CDR3 totals 15 residues. Germline CDR1 MNHEY, CDR2 SMNVEV (reference sequence). Trimming left V 3 bases short and J 1 base short, with 13 bases between. CDR3: CASSFDGAGSYEQYF. CDR3 DNA: TGTGCCAGCAGTTTTGACGGGGCCGGATCCTACGAGCAGTACTTC.

This clone was counted a few times. The conserved final phenylalanine or tryptophan is absent from the CDR3, which likely points to a read error. The V and J genes are TRBV30 and TRBJ2-1, with 9 bases matching TRBD2. Trimming cost V 4 bases and J 12 bases; bases outside gene matches: 16. This CDR3 is built from 15 residues. The germline gives CDR1 GTSNPN, CDR2 SVGIG (reference sequence). CDR3 DNA sequence: TGTGCCTGGAAACCCCTAGGCGGCTCACTAGCGGGGCAGTTCCTC. Residues: CAWKPLGGSLAGQFL.

In this sample, this clone is medium-sized. The genes are TRBV7-9 and TRBJ2-1; maybe TRBD2 (7 bases). There are 12 residues in the CDR3. V lost 4 bases to trimming and J lost 8 bases, with 9 bases between them. Germline V gene lookup returns CDR1 SEHNR and CDR2 FQNEAQ (reference sequence). This CDR3 reads CASSWEGDEQFF. CDR3 in DNA: TGTGCCAGCAGCTGGGAGGGGGATGAGCAGTTCTTC.

As concerns this clone: As the CDR3 is not closed by the conserved phenylalanine or tryptophan, this likely results from a read error. This chain connects TRBV7-3 to TRBJ2-7; tentatively, D is TRBD2 (5 bases). The CDR3 is 13 residues long. With 7 bases removed from V and 3 bases from J, the gap between germline ends came to 13 bases. The germline CDR1 and CDR2 sequences are SGHTA and FQGTGA. The chain's CDR3 is CASIPSRDYEQYL. The CDR3 DNA reads as TGTGCCAGCATCCCAAGTCGGGACTACGAGCAGTACCTC.

The J gene is TRBJ2-7, the V gene TRBV11-2; the D gene is possibly TRBD2 (6 bases). Looked up from germline, CDR1 is SGHAT and CDR2 is FQNNGV. This CDR3 is 14 amino acids long. The V end lost 5 bases, the J end lost 3 bases, and 14 bases lay between the germline ends. CDR3 DNA sequence: TGTGCCAGCAGCGCCGCCGGGAGACTCTACGAGCAGTACTTC. Amino acids: CASSAAGRLYEQYF.

This clone was counted only a few times. The chain has TRBV27 and TRBJ1-1; TRBD1 might be the D (5 bases). Looked up from germline, CDR1 is MNHEY and CDR2 is SMNVEV (reference sequence). V lost 2 bases and J 5 bases, leaving 12 bases between the germline ends. CDR3 length: 14 residues. CDR3 nucleotide sequence: TGTGCCAGCAGTTTAGAGGGGCTTTCGACTGAAGCTTTCTTT. Translated: CASSLEGLSTEAFF.

The chain is built from TRBV19 and TRBJ2-2; the match to TRBD2 covers 16 bases. Losses at the gene ends were 3 bases for V and 4 bases for J; bases not matched to a gene: 5. Germline V CDR1 and CDR2: LNHDA, SQIVND (reference sequence). The CDR3 totals 18 residues. The CDR3 DNA reads as TGTGCCAGTAGTATGGGACTAGCGGGAGGGCTGCCCACCGGGGAGCTGTTTTTT. The encoded protein is CASSMGLAGGLPTGELFF.